This TCR beta chain was found in a study of shared clonotypes between healthy human individuals. The V gene's germline CDR1 is SQVTM and CDR2 ANQGSEA. CDR3 size: 13 residues. The V and J ends lost 4 bases and 5 bases respectively, with 14 bases between them. At deep level, the assay was performed. The assay was immunoSEQ multiplex PCR, and TCRdb's table has in-frame clones only and misses some. This sample has about 1.1 million clones, with around 78% found just once. Comments on this clone: A far larger clone is off by one base, so a read error is likely.

This receptor was obtained from a man younger than 30 in good health. Some clones in this sample may be carry-over from other donors' samples. The chain has TRBV29-1 and TRBJ1-1; a possible D gene is TRBD1 (5 bases). The sequenced sample was memory CD4+ T cells from PBMCs. Subset of the sample: CD45RA-negative fraction. The CDR3 is CSVAQGGGTEAFF. CDR3 in DNA: TGCAGCGTTGCTCAGGGTGGAGGGACTGAAGCTTTCTTT.